Below, 22 T cell receptor beta chains from the same sample are listed, as sequenced in a study of blood T cell repertoires in COVID-19 (TCRdb year 2020). Preparation of the library involved the immunoSEQ multiplex PCR assay. Drawn from immuneACCESS, this table holds only the in-frame rearrangements with V and J called that TCRdb kept. Clones are partly lost; checked studies trace under half to an unresolved V gene and leave the rest unexplained. This sample gives over 65,000 clones in total; roughly 90% of them show up just once. The biggest ten clones account for roughly 1.2% of the sample. The sequencing sample was made of peripheral blood. All receptors come from a woman between 55 and 75 years old with acute or convalescent COVID-19.

The V and J genes are TRBV7-2 and TRBJ2-5, with a weak D call TRBD2 (6 bases). The V and J ends lost 5 bases and 2 bases respectively, with 15 bases between them. Germline CDR1 is SGHTA and CDR2 is FQGNSA. The CDR3 is made up of 15 amino acids. The CDR3 nucleotides are TGTGCCAGCAGCAGGATGGGGCGGGATCAAGAGACCCAGTACTTC. Translation gives CASSRMGRDQETQYF. Full variable domain (remainder filled in from reference TRBV7-2 and TRBJ2-5): GAGVSQSPSNKVTEKGKDVELRCDPISGHTALYWYRQSLGQGLEFLIYFQGNSAPDKSGLPSDRFSAERTGGSVSTLTIQRTQQEDSAVYLCASSRMGRDQETQYFGPGTRLLVL.

The chain couples TRBV19 to TRBJ2-1, with TRBD1 matching 7 bases. V trimming: 4 bases; J trimming: 6 bases; junction bases outside the gene matches: 3. Germline CDR1 and CDR2: LNHDA and SQIVND (reference sequence). The CDR3 sequence is 13 residues long. Here the CDR3 reads CASSTDRVNEQFF. CDR3 bases: TGTGCCAGTAGTACCGACAGGGTCAATGAGCAGTTCTTC.

The V gene is TRBV6-2 or TRBV6-3, the J gene TRBJ2-7, with D maybe TRBD1 (6 bases). The CDR3 runs to 13 residues. The V end was cut by 4 bases, the J end by 2 bases, with 9 bases between. CDR1 and CDR2 from the germline V gene are MNHEY and SVGEGT. CDR3: CASSWDKAYEQYV. The DNA for the CDR3 is TGTGCCAGCAGTTGGGACAAGGCCTACGAGCAGTACGTC.

V usage is TRBV18 and J usage is TRBJ1-3; D gene unclear. This CDR3 spans 15 amino acids. CDR1 is KGHSH and CDR2 is LQKENI in the germline V gene. V shed 4 bases and J shed 6 bases, with 16 bases lying between them. The CDR3 DNA is TGTGCCAGCTCACTAACCCTGCAGGAGGTAAACACCATATATTTT. Translation: CASSLTLQEVNTIYF.

The genes are TRBV28 and TRBJ2-7, with TRBD1 identical over 7 bases. The CDR3 extends over 17 amino acids. Germline CDR1 and CDR2: MDHEN and SYDVKM. Trimming at V came to 4 bases and at J to 4 bases, leaving 16 bases not matched to a gene. The CDR3 region is CASSSDRDLSNFYEQYV. The CDR3 coding sequence is TGTGCCAGCAGTTCCGACAGGGACCTTTCTAATTTTTACGAGCAGTACGTC.

DNA of the CDR3: TGTGCCAGCTCACCAAGGGGATTTCAAGGATCACACACTGAAGCTTTCTTT. Translation gives CASSPRGFQGSHTEAFF. The chain employs TRBV18 and TRBJ1-1; tentatively, D is TRBD1 (5 bases). CDR1 KGHSH and CDR2 LQKENI come from the germline V gene. This CDR3 is 17 amino acids long. Trimming stripped 2 bases from V and 3 bases from J, with 19 bases between.

The chain employs TRBV19 and TRBJ1-1; 9 bases are shared with TRBD1. The CDR3 is 14 amino acids. J was trimmed by 5 bases and V by 5 bases; bases with no gene match: 6. CDR1 LNHDA and CDR2 SQIVND come from the germline V gene (reference sequence). This CDR3 is CASSATGGQTEAFF. The DNA of the CDR3 is TGTGCCAGTAGTGCCACAGGGGGCCAGACTGAAGCTTTCTTT.

The table lists this clone with a count of one. The CDR3 bases are TGTGCCAGCAGCCTTGTCGATCTTGCGGCTTTCTTT. Translated: CASSLVDLAAFF. The gene calls are TRBV2 and TRBJ1-1; D remains ambiguous. Germline CDR1 is SNHLY and CDR2 is FYNNEI. There are 12 residues in the CDR3. The V end was cut by 6 bases, the J end by 11 bases, with 16 bases between.

The rearrangement joins TRBV9 to TRBJ1-3; 7 positions match TRBD1. The CDR3 extends over 18 amino acids. The J segment lost 0 bases and the V segment lost 4 bases, leaving 13 bases of the junction unmatched. Looked up from germline, CDR1 is SGDLS and CDR2 is YYNGEE. CDR3 nucleotides: TGTGCCAGCAGCTCCCCATGGGGGACAGCTCGCTCTGGAAACACCATATATTTT. Its protein is CASSSPWGTARSGNTIYF.

This clone has just one count. The J gene is TRBJ1-2, the V gene TRBV10-3, with TRBD1 identical over 7 bases. This CDR3 spans 13 amino acids. The germline CDR1 and CDR2 sequences are ENHRY and SYGVKD. Trimming at V came to 7 bases and at J to 7 bases, leaving 9 bases not matched to a gene. This chain's CDR3 is CAINRQGSGGYTF. The DNA for the CDR3 is TGTGCCATCAACCGACAGGGAAGTGGTGGCTACACCTTC.

This chain connects TRBV19 to TRBJ1-4; tentatively, D is TRBD1 (6 bases). Trimming stripped 3 bases from V and 5 bases from J, with 13 bases between. This CDR3 spans 15 amino acids. Germline CDR1 and CDR2: LNHDA and SQIVND (reference sequence). The CDR3: CASSIVGRGNEKLFF. CDR3 coding DNA: TGTGCCAGTAGTATCGTCGGGAGGGGGAATGAAAAACTGTTTTTT.

V and J are TRBV12-3 or TRBV12-4 and TRBJ2-1; 11 bases align to TRBD2. CDR3 length equals 13 residues. V was clipped by 5 bases and J by 8 bases; unmatched bases: 2. In nucleotides, the CDR3 is TGTGCCAGCAGTCAGGGACTAGCGGATGAGCAGTTCTTC. Translating gives CASSQGLADEQFF.

The rearrangement uses TRBV14 and TRBJ1-2; 8 nucleotides agree with TRBD1. The germline V gene encodes CDR1 SGHDN and CDR2 FVKESK. With 4 bases clipped from V and 8 bases from J, the junction kept 6 bases outside the gene matches. This CDR3 has 13 residues. This CDR3 reads CASSPTGVEGYTF. DNA for the CDR3: TGTGCCAGCAGCCCGACAGGGGTGGAGGGCTACACCTTC.

The chain combines TRBV18 with TRBJ2-1, with a weak D call TRBD2 (6 bases). The CDR3 spans 14 residues. V was shortened by 2 bases and J by 9 bases, with 14 bases between the two germline ends. Germline V gene sequence: CDR1 KGHSH, CDR2 LQKENI. The CDR3 reads CASSPNMRDREQFF. The DNA of the CDR3 is TGTGCCAGCTCACCAAACATGCGGGATCGTGAGCAGTTCTTC.

V usage is TRBV5-1 and J usage is TRBJ1-3; 9 bases line up with TRBD1. The CDR3 runs 15 residues. Germline CDR1 and CDR2: SGHRS and YFSETQ. V lost 3 bases to trimming and J lost 0 bases; unmatched junction nucleotides: 1. The CDR3 DNA follows: TGCGCCAGCAGCTGGGACAGGGTCTCTGGAAACACCATATATTTT. Amino acid sequence: CASSWDRVSGNTIYF. The full variable domain, its missing parts supplied by reference TRBV5-1 and TRBJ1-3, is KAGVTQTPRYLIKTRGQQVTLSCSPISGHRSVSWYQQTPGQGLQFLFEYFSETQRNKGNFPGRFSGRQFSNSRSEMNVSTLELGDSALYLCASSWDRVSGNTIYFGEGSWLTVV.

V is TRBV19 and J is TRBJ2-4; TRBD1 matches 12 bases. This CDR3 comprises 19 residues. Germline CDR1 LNHDA, CDR2 SQIVND (reference sequence). The ends lost 5 bases at V and 1 base at J; junction bases unmatched: 12. The DNA for the CDR3 is TGTGCCAGTAGTCCAGGGACAGGGGGCTTCGAAAGGGCCAAAAACATTCAGTACTTC. Amino acid sequence: CASSPGTGGFERAKNIQYF.

The table lists this clone with a count of one. The chain recombines TRBV4-1 with TRBJ2-7, with a weak D call TRBD2 (5 bases). V dropped 4 bases and J dropped 6 bases, with 13 bases sitting between them. The CDR3 has 13 residues. Germline V lookup: CDR1 MGHRA, CDR2 YSYEKL. The DNA of the CDR3 is TGCGCCAGCAGCCTGCTTCGGGGTGGCGAGCAGTACGTC. Translation: CASSLLRGGEQYV.

The CDR3 loop is CASSEVPLAGDGDTQYF. The DNA of the CDR3 is TGTGCCAGCAGTGAAGTCCCACTAGCGGGAGACGGAGATACGCAGTATTTT. The chain has TRBV2 and TRBJ2-3; 11 nucleotides agree with TRBD2. This CDR3 is 17 amino acids long. V shed 1 base, J shed 5 bases, and the junction held 8 bases outside the gene matches. CDR1 and CDR2 (germline): SNHLY, FYNNEI.

The rearrangement uses TRBV4-1 and TRBJ1-1, with 7 bases aligning to TRBD1. V dropped 1 base and J dropped 0; count of bases not matched to a gene: 8. Germline V gene data show CDR1 as MGHRA and CDR2 as YSYEKL. There are 17 residues in the CDR3. The CDR3 is CASSQVEGAAMNTEAFF. Here the CDR3 DNA reads TGCGCCAGCAGCCAAGTGGAGGGGGCGGCCATGAACACTGAAGCTTTCTTT.

J is TRBJ2-4 and V is TRBV20-1; 10 bases fit TRBD2. The CDR3 totals 15 residues. Germline V gives CDR1 DFQATT, CDR2 SNEGSKA (reference sequence). Trimming took 3 bases from V and 9 from J; bases not matched to a gene: 11. CDR3 loop: CSASREAGGRGIQYF. CDR3 DNA: TGCAGTGCTAGTCGCGAAGCGGGAGGGCGGGGCATTCAGTACTTC.

CDR3 region: CASSLEGGTGTGELFF. DNA of the CDR3: TGCGCCAGCAGCCTCGAGGGCGGGACGGGCACCGGGGAGCTGTTTTTT. The rearrangement uses TRBV5-1 and TRBJ2-2; weak D call: TRBD2 (6 bases). Germline-derived CDR1 and CDR2 are SGHRS and YFSETQ. V was clipped by 4 bases and J by 4 bases, with 17 bases between them. This CDR3 contains 16 residues. Together with reference TRBV5-1 and TRBJ2-2, the CDR3 gives the full variable domain: KAGVTQTPRYLIKTRGQQVTLSCSPISGHRSVSWYQQTPGQGLQFLFEYFSETQRNKGNFPGRFSGRQFSNSRSEMNVSTLELGDSALYLCASSLEGGTGTGELFFGEGSRLTVL.

This rearrangement joins TRBV5-4 to TRBJ2-5; weak D call: TRBD1 (6 bases). V lost 6 bases and J lost 7, with 19 bases in between. Germline V gene sequence: CDR1 SGHNT, CDR2 YYREEE (reference sequence). There are 14 residues in the CDR3. The CDR3: CASNIGQTLGTQYF. The CDR3 region has the DNA TGTGCCAGCAATATCGGACAGACCCTAGGGACCCAGTACTTC.